Given below is one T cell receptor (beta chain) in context. The antigen remains unidentified. The data are from a study of shared clonotypes between healthy human individuals. Study-wide background: Researchers assigned three CD4 naive, three CD4 memory, two CD8 naive and one CD8 memory plate to each donor. The study's findings and limits: Sorted-subset sequencing, rarefaction showed, was incomplete despite large depth.

V was trimmed by 2 bases and J by 1 base, leaving 9 bases between them. CDR3 length: 14 residues. Germline-derived CDR1 and CDR2 are SGHRS and YFSETQ. Deep level was the assay's run setting. Study processing details: Filtering differed, since immunoSEQ gave only junction sequences and no quality scores. Profiling relied on immunoSEQ multiplex PCR, and the TCRdb table lists in-frame clones only, not all of them. V and J calls plus clone size are reproduced from that table; the DNA served to infer D and trimming. Here the sample spans over 400,000 clones, around 95% being singletons. This clonotype was sampled from a woman aged 25 to 45 in good health. Input material: naive CD4+ T cells sorted from blood. Subset in this sample: CD45RA+ positively selected. This rearrangement joins TRBV5-1 to TRBJ1-1, with D possibly matching TRBD1 (5 bases). CDR3 in amino acids: CASSFRGRNTEAFF. DNA for the CDR3: TGCGCCAGCAGCTTTCGGGGGAGGAACACTGAAGCTTTCTTT.